One TCR beta chain is described in this entry. Its cognate antigen is unknown. This sample was taken from a study of cytomegalovirus exposure and HLA in healthy donors. V dropped 4 bases and J dropped 2; count of bases not matched to a gene: 9. Germline CDR1 is SGHRS and CDR2 is YFSETQ. The length of the CDR3 is 16 residues. Study-wide results and limits: An apparent linkage of common viral pathogens to several of the most significant clusters emerged in a later analysis. Immune exposure information available was restricted to CMV serostatus.

It was with 60 Vbeta and 13 Jbeta primers that the PCR ran. Data came from immunoSEQ multiplex PCR; TCRdb stores just in-frame clones and leaves some out. The sample yields approximately 150,000 clones, about four fifths seen once. The sequence was obtained from a man under 40 in good health and CMV-seropositive. Sample: PBMCs. V usage is TRBV5-1 and J usage is TRBJ1-5, with 7 bases matching TRBD1. In DNA form, the CDR3 reads TGCGCCAGCAGCCCACAGGGGAGTGACGGCAATCAGCCCCAGCATTTT. The encoded protein is CASSPQGSDGNQPQHF.